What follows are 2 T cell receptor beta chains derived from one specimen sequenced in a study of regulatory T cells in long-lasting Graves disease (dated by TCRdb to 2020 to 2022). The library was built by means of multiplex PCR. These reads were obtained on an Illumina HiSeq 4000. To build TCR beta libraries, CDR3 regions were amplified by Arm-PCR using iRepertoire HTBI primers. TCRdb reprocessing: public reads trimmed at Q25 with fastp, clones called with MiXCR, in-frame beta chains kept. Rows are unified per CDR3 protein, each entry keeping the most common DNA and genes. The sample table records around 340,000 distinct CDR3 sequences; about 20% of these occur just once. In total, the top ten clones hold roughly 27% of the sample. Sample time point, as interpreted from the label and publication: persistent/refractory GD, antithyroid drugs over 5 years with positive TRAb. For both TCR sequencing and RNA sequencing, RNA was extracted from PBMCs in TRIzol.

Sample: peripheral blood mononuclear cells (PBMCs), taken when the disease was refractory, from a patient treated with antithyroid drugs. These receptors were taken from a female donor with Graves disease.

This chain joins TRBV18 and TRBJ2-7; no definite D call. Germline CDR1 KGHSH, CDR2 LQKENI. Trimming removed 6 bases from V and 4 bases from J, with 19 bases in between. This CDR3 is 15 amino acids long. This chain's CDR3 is CASSLDIVGSYEQYF. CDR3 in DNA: TGTGCCAGCTCTCTTGACATTGTTGGGTCGTACGAGCAGTACTTC.

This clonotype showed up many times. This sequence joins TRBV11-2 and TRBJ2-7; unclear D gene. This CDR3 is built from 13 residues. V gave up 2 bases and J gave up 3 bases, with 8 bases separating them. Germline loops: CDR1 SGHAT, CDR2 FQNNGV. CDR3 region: CASSLPDNYEQYF. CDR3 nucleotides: TGTGCCAGCAGCTTACCCGACAACTACGAGCAGTACTTC. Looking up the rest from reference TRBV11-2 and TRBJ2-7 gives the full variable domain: EAGVAQSPRYKIIEKRQSVAFWCNPISGHATLYWYQQILGQGPKLLIQFQNNGVVDDSQLPKDRFSAERLKGVDSTLKIQPAKLEDSAVYLCASSLPDNYEQYFGPGTRLTVT.